Presented here are 8 T cell receptor beta chains from one specimen sequenced in a study of shared clonotypes between healthy human individuals. The assay was immunoSEQ multiplex PCR, and TCRdb's table has in-frame clones only and misses some. The sample lists hundreds of thousands of clones; roughly four fifths were seen once. Sample: PBMCs. These receptors were taken from a woman in her forties in good health. Some clones in this sample may be carry-over from other donors' samples.

This clone appeared a few times. The gene calls are TRBV11-2 and TRBJ2-2; possibly TRBD2 for D (5 bases). The germline V gene encodes CDR1 SGHAT and CDR2 FQNNGV. This CDR3 is 16 amino acids long. Trimming removed 0 bases from V and 7 bases from J, with 15 bases in between. The CDR3 coding sequence is TGTGCCAGCAGCTTAGATTCTGCGGCGGCGGGCGGGGAGCTGTTTTTT. Protein sequence: CASSLDSAAAGGELFF. The whole variable domain, remainder taken from reference TRBV11-2 and TRBJ2-2, is EAGVAQSPRYKIIEKRQSVAFWCNPISGHATLYWYQQILGQGPKLLIQFQNNGVVDDSQLPKDRFSAERLKGVDSTLKIQPAKLEDSAVYLCASSLDSAAAGGELFFGEGSRLTVL.

A single count supports this clone. The chain links TRBV7-2 to TRBJ2-5; the match to TRBD1 covers 7 bases. CDR3 length: 14 amino acids. Looked up from germline, CDR1 is SGHTA and CDR2 is FQGNSA. The trim removed 2 bases at V and 5 bases at J, leaving 5 bases unmatched. The CDR3 sequence is CASSLNRGWETQYF. For the CDR3, the DNA is TGTGCCAGCAGCTTAAACAGGGGTTGGGAGACCCAGTACTTC.

The chain has TRBV2 and TRBJ1-1; the D gene is possibly TRBD1 (6 bases). CDR1 is SNHLY, CDR2 FYNNEI, per germline. Between the trimmed V and J ends, which lost 9 bases and 0 bases, there was a span of 11 bases. CDR3 length: 13 residues. CDR3 DNA sequence: TGTGCCAGAAGCGACAGGCTGAACACTGAAGCTTTCTTT. It translates to CARSDRLNTEAFF.

This chain joins TRBV11-2 and TRBJ2-1; 10 nucleotides align to TRBD2. This CDR3 contains 15 residues. CDR1 and CDR2 from the germline V gene are SGHAT and FQNNGV. The V segment lost 1 base and the J segment 7 bases; nucleotides outside the gene matches: 4. Here the CDR3 DNA reads TGTGCCAGCAGCTTAGGGACTAGCGGACTAAATGAGCAGTTCTTC. This codes for CASSLGTSGLNEQFF. Full variable domain (rest looked up from reference TRBV11-2 and TRBJ2-1): EAGVAQSPRYKIIEKRQSVAFWCNPISGHATLYWYQQILGQGPKLLIQFQNNGVVDDSQLPKDRFSAERLKGVDSTLKIQPAKLEDSAVYLCASSLGTSGLNEQFFGPGTRLTVL.

The chain joins TRBV9 to TRBJ2-1; 10 nucleotides match TRBD2. Unmatched junction bases numbered 4, after V lost 0 bases and J lost 4 bases. Germline CDR1 and CDR2: SGDLS and YYNGEE. The length of the CDR3 is 16 residues. DNA of the CDR3: TGTGCCAGCAGCGTAGGTGGAGCGGGAGGGTACAATGAGCAGTTCTTC. Its protein product is CASSVGGAGGYNEQFF.

The rearrangement links TRBV19 to TRBJ1-2; possibly TRBD1 for D (5 bases). V was clipped by 1 base and J by 7 bases, with 19 bases between them. The CDR3 consists of 16 residues. CDR1 and CDR2 (germline): LNHDA, SQIVND (reference sequence). CDR3 amino acids: CASSIGGDGRTLGYTF. In DNA, the CDR3 is TGTGCCAGTAGTATAGGGGGGGACGGAAGAACCCTTGGCTACACCTTC. Complete variable domain (other parts from reference TRBV19 and TRBJ1-2): DGGITQSPKYLFRKEGQNVTLSCEQNLNHDAMYWYRQDPGQGLRLIYYSQIVNDFQKGDIAEGYSVSREKKESFPLTVTSAQKNPTAFYLCASSIGGDGRTLGYTFGSGTRLTVV.

This clone has only one observation. This chain joins TRBV9 and TRBJ2-5; no firm D call. Trimming left V 0 bases short and J 5 bases short, with 8 bases between. This CDR3 spans 13 amino acids. CDR1 SGDLS and CDR2 YYNGEE come from the germline V gene. CDR3 DNA sequence: TGTGCCAGCAGCGTAGGGGGAAGGGAGACCCAGTACTTC. It codes for CASSVGGRETQYF.

The J gene is TRBJ2-5, the V gene TRBV15, with D possibly being TRBD2 (6 bases). V gave up 5 bases and J gave up 2 bases, with 15 bases separating them. Germline CDR1 is LNHNV and CDR2 is YYDKDF (reference sequence). The CDR3 sequence is 15 residues long. The CDR3 nucleotides are TGTGCCACCAGCGGGGACTGGCGAAATCAAGAGACCCAGTACTTC. Translating it yields CATSGDWRNQETQYF.